The 32 T cell receptor beta chains reported below all come from one sample, sequenced in a study of cytomegalovirus exposure and HLA in healthy donors. The PCR contained 60 Vbeta and 13 Jbeta primers. Some clones are missing from TCRdb's copy, which holds only in-frame ones; the method was immunoSEQ multiplex PCR. The repertoire holds 150,000 or so clones, with roughly 9.8% as singletons. Material for sequencing was PBMCs. Receptor source: a man in his fifties in good health and CMV-seronegative.

The gene calls are TRBV6-6 and TRBJ1-1; D is possibly TRBD1 (6 bases). V lost 6 bases to trimming and J lost 3 bases, with 14 bases between them. CDR3 length: 14 amino acids. The V gene's germline CDR1 is MNHNY and CDR2 SVGAGI (reference sequence). CDR3 DNA: TGTGCCAGCAGCCTACAGGGCCAGGACACTGAAGCTTTCTTT. Translation: CASSLQGQDTEAFF.

This clone was counted between two and nine times. V usage is TRBV5-4 and J usage is TRBJ1-1; 8 bases line up with TRBD1. CDR1 is SGHNT, CDR2 YYREEE, per germline (reference sequence). The ends lost 2 bases at V and 3 bases at J; junction bases unmatched: 12. The CDR3 sequence is 17 residues long. CDR3 in DNA: TGTGCCAGCAGCTTTGGGTGGGACAGGTGGGGTGACACTGAAGCTTTCTTT. The encoded protein is CASSFGWDRWGDTEAFF.

This clone was seen a handful of times. V is TRBV6-1 and J is TRBJ1-4; no clear D gene. The V gene's germline CDR1 is MNHNS and CDR2 SASEGT. This CDR3 comprises 16 residues. Trimming took 1 base from V and 4 from J, leaving 13 bases between them. The CDR3 here is CASSEGSRRSNEKLFF. CDR3 DNA sequence: TGTGCCAGCAGTGAAGGTTCCAGAAGAAGTAATGAAAAACTGTTTTTT.

This clone was seen a handful of times. The chain couples TRBV28 to TRBJ2-7; 8 bases match TRBD1. The CDR3 runs 15 residues. From germline, CDR1 is MDHEN and CDR2 SYDVKM. Trimming took 10 bases from V and 4 from J; bases not matched to a gene: 15. The CDR3 bases are TGTGCCACGGACCGGCCCGACAGGGGTATGTACGAGCAGTACTTC. Its protein is CATDRPDRGMYEQYF.

This clone was seen a handful of times. The rearrangement links TRBV19 to TRBJ1-2; TRBD1 matches at 10 bases. CDR3 length: 14 residues. The junction had 4 bases not matched to a gene; V was cut back by 6 bases and J by 3 bases. Germline V lookup: CDR1 LNHDA, CDR2 SQIVND (reference sequence). The CDR3 nucleotides read TGTGCCAGTAGAGACGGACAGGGGGACTATGGCTACACCTTC. It specifies CASRDGQGDYGYTF.

As regards this clone: The same CDR3 is also encoded by other DNA sequences in this sample. This chain links TRBV7-2 with TRBJ1-1; D uncertain. CDR1 SGHTA and CDR2 FQGNSA come from the germline V gene. Trimming pared 11 bases from V and 1 base from J, leaving 14 bases between. The CDR3 has 13 residues. CDR3: CASSAGGNTEAFF. In DNA, the CDR3 is TGTGCCTCGTCGGCGGGCGGGAACACTGAAGCTTTCTTT.

This clone was detected only a few times. The V call is TRBV7-2, the J call TRBJ2-7, with TRBD2 matching over 11 bases. Losses at the gene ends were 4 bases for V and 3 bases for J; bases not matched to a gene: 2. From germline, CDR1 is SGHTA and CDR2 FQGNSA. CDR3 length equals 14 residues. The CDR3 protein is CASSSGLAVYEQYF. In DNA, the CDR3 is TGTGCCAGCAGCTCGGGACTAGCGGTCTACGAGCAGTACTTC.

This clone turned up a few times. V usage is TRBV27 and J usage is TRBJ1-1; 10 nucleotides match TRBD1. V was clipped by 5 bases and J by 4 bases; unmatched bases: 7. Germline-derived CDR1 and CDR2 are MNHEY and SMNVEV (reference sequence). The length of the CDR3 is 15 residues. DNA for the CDR3: TGTGCCAGCAGTATAGACAGGGGGCTTCGCACTGAAGCTTTCTTT. This translates into CASSIDRGLRTEAFF.

This clone was detected only a few times. The junction departs from germline at one end; a sequencing error may be responsible. Other DNA sequences in the sample encode the same CDR3. The chain is built from TRBV6-1 and TRBJ2-3; D is uncertain. CDR1 is MNHNS, CDR2 SASEGT, per germline. The CDR3 loop spans 14 amino acids. CDR3 nucleotides: TGTGCCAGTAGTGATTGGCAGAGCGCAGATACGCAGTATTTT. This codes for CASSDWQSADTQYF.

Of note for this clone: The junction departs from germline at one end; a sequencing error may be responsible. The chain links TRBV19 to TRBJ1-1; D unresolved. The CDR3 extends over 12 amino acids. Germline loops: CDR1 LNHDA, CDR2 SQIVND (reference sequence). This CDR3 is CASNPPRGEAFF. The CDR3 nucleotides are TGTGCCAGTAATCCCCCACGAGGTGAAGCTTTCTTC.

The table lists this clone with a few counts. The V call is TRBV6-6, the J call TRBJ2-3; TRBD1 matches 7 bases. The germline gives CDR1 MNHNY, CDR2 SVGAGI (reference sequence). V lost 2 bases, J lost 3 bases, and 5 bases stayed unmatched. The CDR3 extends over 15 amino acids. The CDR3 DNA is TGTGCCAGCAGTTACCAAGACAGGGATACAGATACGCAGTATTTT. It yields the protein CASSYQDRDTDTQYF.

J is TRBJ1-5 and V is TRBV19, with a possible D match to TRBD1 (5 bases). V shed 6 bases and J shed 0 bases, with 9 bases lying between them. The CDR3 consists of 14 residues. Germline V CDR1 and CDR2: LNHDA, SQIVND (reference sequence). CDR3 nucleotide sequence: TGTGCCAGTAGGACAGATAATAGCAATCAGCCCCAGCATTTT. As protein: CASRTDNSNQPQHF. The full variable domain, in which reference TRBV19 and TRBJ1-5 provide the parts outside the CDR3, is DGGITQSPKYLFRKEGQNVTLSCEQNLNHDAMYWYRQDPGQGLRLIYYSQIVNDFQKGDIAEGYSVSREKKESFPLTVTSAQKNPTAFYLCASRTDNSNQPQHFGDGTRLSIL.

The chain has TRBV9 and TRBJ2-5, with D perhaps TRBD2 (6 bases). Germline V gene lookup returns CDR1 SGDLS and CDR2 YYNGEE. The CDR3 has 16 amino acids. V lost 0 bases, J lost 5 bases, and 17 bases lay in between. The CDR3 sequence is CASSVGATGVGETQYF. The CDR3 DNA reads TGTGCCAGCAGCGTAGGGGCAACGGGAGTAGGGGAGACCCAGTACTTC.

This sequence joins TRBV5-5 and TRBJ1-4; D ambiguous. The V end was cut by 0 bases, the J end by 5 bases, with 5 bases between. The germline V gene has CDR1 SGHKS and CDR2 YYEKEE (reference sequence). This CDR3 is built from 13 residues. The CDR3 DNA follows: TGTGCCAGCAGCTTGGGGCCAAATGAAAAACTGTTTTTT. Its translation is CASSLGPNEKLFF.

As to this clone: This CDR3 is also generated by other DNA sequences in the sample. This chain uses TRBV5-1 with TRBJ1-5; D is ambiguous. Trimming took 0 bases from V and 5 from J, leaving 6 bases between them. There are 13 residues in the CDR3. Germline V CDR1 and CDR2: SGHRS, YFSETQ. CDR3: CASSLAGDQPQHF. DNA for the CDR3: TGCGCCAGCAGCTTGGCCGGGGATCAGCCCCAGCATTTT.

This clone was seen only a few times. The chain uses TRBV11-2 and TRBJ2-7; TRBD1 matches 10 bases. The J segment lost 4 bases and the V segment lost 1 base, leaving 4 bases of the junction unmatched. CDR1 and CDR2 from the germline V gene are SGHAT and FQNNGV. The CDR3 consists of 15 residues. The chain's CDR3 is CASSLAGQGRYEQYF. CDR3 nucleotides: TGTGCCAGCAGCTTAGCGGGACAGGGGAGATACGAGCAGTACTTC.

This clone has just a few counts. V and J are TRBV2 and TRBJ2-1; 10 bases are shared with TRBD2. The CDR3 sequence is 17 residues long. Germline loops: CDR1 SNHLY, CDR2 FYNNEI. V lost 6 bases and J lost 9; bases outside the gene matches: 17. CDR3: CASSLTPTGSGRAEQFF. The CDR3 bases are TGTGCCAGCAGCCTCACCCCGACGGGGAGCGGGAGGGCTGAGCAGTTCTTC.

This clone was observed a few times. This sequence joins TRBV25-1 and TRBJ1-4; TRBD1 aligns across 10 bases. The germline V gene encodes CDR1 MGHDK and CDR2 SYGVNS. This CDR3 region has 15 residues. J lost 6 bases, V lost 1 base, and 2 bases had no gene match. Written as DNA, the CDR3 is TGTGCCAGCAGTGAATGGGGACAGGGGTATGAAAAACTGTTTTTT. Protein: CASSEWGQGYEKLFF.

This clone was recorded a few times. This sequence joins TRBV18 and TRBJ1-1, with a tentative D call TRBD1 (6 bases). From germline, CDR1 is KGHSH and CDR2 LQKENI. The V end lost 0 bases, the J end lost 1 base, and 9 bases lay between the germline ends. The CDR3 sequence is 15 residues long. The CDR3 loop reads CASSPPRGQNTEAFF. The CDR3 nucleotides are TGTGCCAGCTCACCACCGCGGGGGCAGAACACTGAAGCTTTCTTT.

This clone has a handful of counts. The chain recombines TRBV14 with TRBJ2-1; D call uncertain. Germline V gives CDR1 SGHDN, CDR2 FVKESK. This CDR3 is 13 amino acids long. V lost 3 bases and J 8 bases, leaving 11 bases between the germline ends. The CDR3 nucleotides read TGTGCCAGCAGCCAGGGCACCATCGATGAGCAGTTCTTC. This translates into CASSQGTIDEQFF.

This clone was counted between two and nine times. This chain uses TRBV6-4 with TRBJ2-1; the match to TRBD2 covers 11 bases. The length of the CDR3 is 14 residues. CDR1 MRHNA and CDR2 SNTAGT come from the germline V gene. With 4 bases clipped from V and 8 bases from J, the junction kept 4 bases outside the gene matches. The DNA for the CDR3 is TGTGCCAGCAGTGTAGCGGGAGGGCAAGATGAGCAGTTCTTC. Its protein is CASSVAGGQDEQFF.

This clone is a singleton in its sample. The V gene is TRBV19, the J gene TRBJ1-5; 7 bases agree with TRBD1. With V trimmed by 7 bases and J by 4 bases, 4 bases remained unmatched. This CDR3 is 13 amino acids long. CDR1 LNHDA and CDR2 SQIVND come from the germline V gene (reference sequence). The CDR3 sequence: CASKRDRNQPQHF. DNA of the CDR3: TGTGCCAGTAAGAGGGACAGAAATCAGCCCCAGCATTTT.

The CDR3 nucleotides read TGTGCCAGCAGCTCCCGGGGAGACTACGAGCAGTACTTC. This gives the protein CASSSRGDYEQYF. The V gene is TRBV27, the J gene TRBJ2-7; tentative D call: TRBD2 (5 bases). This CDR3 contains 13 residues. Trimming removed 6 bases at V and 3 bases at J, with 12 bases between. CDR1 MNHEY and CDR2 SMNVEV come from the germline V gene (reference sequence).

The chain couples TRBV27 to TRBJ2-7, with D possibly matching TRBD2 (7 bases). The CDR3 is 14 residues long. V was clipped by 8 bases and J by 4 bases, with 18 bases between them. The germline V gene encodes CDR1 MNHEY and CDR2 SMNVEV (reference sequence). The CDR3 region is CASRNRGRGYEQYF. CDR3 DNA: TGTGCCAGCCGTAACCGGGGGAGGGGGTACGAGCAGTACTTC.

Points on this clone: Other DNA sequences from this sample encode an identical CDR3 as well. V usage is TRBV5-8 and J usage is TRBJ2-7; 7 bases fit TRBD2. This CDR3 contains 17 residues. Unmatched junction bases numbered 12, after V lost 2 bases and J lost 1 base. Germline assignment: CDR1 SGHTS and CDR2 YDEGEE. Here the CDR3 DNA reads TGTGCCAGCAGCTTCCGACTAGCAGGAGGAAGTTCCTACGAGCAGTACTTC. Its protein is CASSFRLAGGSSYEQYF.

This clone was counted between two and nine times. The chain's CDR3 is CASSLSVQGAGYTF. In nucleotides, the CDR3 is TGTGCCAGCAGTTTATCCGTACAGGGGGCTGGCTACACCTTC. This chain joins TRBV27 and TRBJ1-2; 9 bases line up with TRBD1. The CDR3 has 14 residues. The germline V gene encodes CDR1 MNHEY and CDR2 SMNVEV (reference sequence). V dropped 0 bases and J dropped 7; count of bases not matched to a gene: 3.

The chain uses TRBV5-1 and TRBJ1-4, with a possible D match to TRBD1 (5 bases). The CDR3 is 12 residues long. With 7 bases removed from V and 7 bases from J, the gap between germline ends came to 11 bases. Per germline, CDR1 SGHRS and CDR2 YFSETQ. CDR3 bases: TGCGCCAGCTCCGGGGGAGGTGAAAAACTGTTTTTT. Translating gives CASSGGGEKLFF.

The chain uses TRBV6-1 and TRBJ2-7; 9 bases agree with TRBD1. V trimming: 2 bases; J trimming: 2 bases; junction bases outside the gene matches: 4. This CDR3 is built from 15 residues. Germline loops: CDR1 MNHNS, CDR2 SASEGT. In DNA form, the CDR3 reads TGTGCCAGCAGTGAATGGGGACAGGGACCCTACGAGCAGTACTTC. It is translated as CASSEWGQGPYEQYF.

The chain uses TRBV28 and TRBJ1-5; D is perhaps TRBD1 (6 bases). V was clipped by 7 bases and J by 2 bases, with 24 bases between them. Germline V gene data show CDR1 as MDHEN and CDR2 as SYDVKM. The CDR3 spans 18 residues. CDR3 bases: TGTGCCAGCACCCAACAACGGGGGCGCGGGAGTGGCAATCAGCCCCAGCATTTT. It translates to CASTQQRGRGSGNQPQHF. The full variable domain, with the rest looked up from reference TRBV28 and TRBJ1-5, is DVKVTQSSRYLVKRTGEKVFLECVQDMDHENMFWYRQDPGLGLRLIYFSYDVKMKEKGDIPEGYSVSREKKERFSLILESASTNQTSMYLCASTQQRGRGSGNQPQHFGDGTRLSIL.

In this sample, this clone turned up a few times. V is TRBV9 and J is TRBJ2-3; TRBD2 aligns across 13 bases. Germline CDR1 SGDLS, CDR2 YYNGEE. CDR3 size: 16 residues. The trim removed 4 bases at V and 5 bases at J, leaving 7 bases unmatched. The CDR3 sequence is CASSPPGLAGQDTQYF. CDR3 DNA sequence: TGTGCCAGCAGCCCCCCGGGACTAGCGGGACAAGATACGCAGTATTTT.

This rearrangement joins TRBV18 to TRBJ1-5, with 7 bases matching TRBD1. The CDR3 spans 15 residues. Germline loops: CDR1 KGHSH, CDR2 LQKENI. The V segment lost 3 bases and the J segment 4 bases; nucleotides outside the gene matches: 6. This CDR3 reads CASSPSGTDNQPQHF. The CDR3 nucleotides are TGTGCCAGCTCACCTTCCGGGACAGATAATCAGCCCCAGCATTTT. Supplemented by reference TRBV18 and TRBJ1-5, the full variable domain reads NAGVMQNPRHLVRRRGQEARLRCSPMKGHSHVYWYRQLPEEGLKFMVYLQKENIIDESGMPKERFSAEFPKEGPSILRIQQVVRGDSAAYFCASSPSGTDNQPQHFGDGTRLSIL.

This clone was observed a handful of times. The CDR3 region is CSVGLAGWSEQFF. DNA of the CDR3: TGCAGCGTCGGACTAGCGGGGTGGAGTGAGCAGTTCTTC. This chain links TRBV29-1 with TRBJ2-1; 12 nucleotides align to TRBD2. After removal of 6 bases from V and 9 bases from J, the junction contained 6 bases not matched to a gene. In germline, CDR1 is SQVTM, CDR2 ANQGSEA. The CDR3 length is 13 residues.